This T cell receptor beta chain was captured by sequencing in a study of T cells in Graves' hyperthyroidism and ophthalmopathy. Template material for amplifying TCR beta CDR3 regions consisted of RNA transcripts. The HTBI primer set drove a first-round RT-PCR of the TCR CDR3. TCRdb independently ran MiXCR on the multiplex PCR reads; one entry per CDR3 protein. The sample includes some 350,000 distinct CDR3 sequences, 15% to 18% of them seen just once. The study enrolled patients aged 18 to 65 with newly diagnosed hyperthyroidism of under 2 months' duration. The sample of blood was obtained at first hyperthyroidism diagnosis (before any ophthalmopathy symptoms). The CDR3 spans 13 residues. V shed 6 bases and J 5 bases; nucleotides not matched to a gene: 8. Germline V gene data show CDR1 as DFQATT and CDR2 as SNEGSKA (reference sequence).

The sequence was obtained from a woman in her late teens or twenties with Graves' hyperthyroidism that later progressed to Graves' ophthalmopathy. The gene calls are TRBV20-1 and TRBJ2-5, with TRBD2 matching 8 bases. Sequenced input: blood. The CDR3 loop is CSAPRTSRETQYF. The CDR3 DNA reads TGCAGTGCCCCCAGGACTAGCCGGGAGACCCAGTACTTC.